This entry lists 13 T cell receptor beta chains sequenced from one sample in a study of OX40 agonist ivuxolimab in advanced cancers. TCRdb keeps only in-frame clones here, not all; method: immunoSEQ multiplex PCR. The table has about 85,000 clones, 80% to 90% seen once; the top ten hold approximately 2%. Sequencing used CD4+ or CD8+ T cells sorted from blood, obtained in a trial of the OX40 agonist ivuxolimab. The receptor source for this set is an adult with an advanced solid tumor such as melanoma, head and neck, liver or kidney cancer.

The chain is built from TRBV27 and TRBJ2-7; D unclear. Looked up from germline, CDR1 is MNHEY and CDR2 is SMNVEV (reference sequence). The CDR3 length is 15 residues. V was pared by 8 bases and J by 0 bases, with 17 bases between. CDR3 nucleotide sequence: TGTGCCAGCCGCCGATGGCAGGCCAGCTCCTACGAGCAGTACTTC. Encoded protein: CASRRWQASSYEQYF.

The V call is TRBV28, the J call TRBJ1-4; D gene unclear. V gave up 5 bases and J gave up 2 bases, with 9 bases separating them. This CDR3 has 14 residues. Germline CDR1 reads MDHEN; CDR2 reads SYDVKM. The CDR3 nucleotides read TGTGCCAGCAGTGACCAAGCTACTAATGAAAAACTGTTTTTT. Translating gives CASSDQATNEKLFF.

This clone was found once. The chain carries TRBV5-6 and TRBJ1-6; perhaps TRBD1 as D (6 bases). Per germline, CDR1 SGHDT and CDR2 YYEEEE. The V end lost 2 bases, the J end lost 7 bases, and 13 bases lay between the germline ends. CDR3 length: 15 residues. Written as DNA, the CDR3 is TGTGCCAGCAGCTTCCTGGACAGTAGAAATTCACCCCTCCACTTT. Translated: CASSFLDSRNSPLHF.

V is TRBV7-3 and J is TRBJ2-3; either TRBD1 or TRBD2 may fit D (5 bases each). Germline CDR1 reads SGHTA; CDR2 reads FQGTGA. The CDR3 contains 15 residues. V was shortened by 6 bases and J by 2 bases, with 15 bases between the two germline ends. The CDR3 loop is CASSPGAYPTDTQYF. CDR3 DNA: TGTGCCAGCAGTCCCGGGGCCTACCCCACAGATACGCAGTATTTT.

This clone was detected a few times. V gene TRBV4-3 combines with J gene TRBJ1-1, with D unclear. This CDR3 comprises 13 residues. In germline, CDR1 is LGHNA, CDR2 YSLEER. The V end lost 2 bases, the J end lost 2 bases, and 6 bases lay between the germline ends. CDR3 protein: CASSQSTNTEAFF. The CDR3 DNA reads TGCGCCAGCAGCCAATCGACAAACACTGAAGCTTTCTTT.

V gene TRBV5-4 combines with J gene TRBJ1-4, with 8 bases matching TRBD1. The V segment lost 3 bases and the J segment 8 bases; nucleotides outside the gene matches: 9. The CDR3 sequence is 15 residues long. Germline lookup yields CDR1 SGHNT and CDR2 YYREEE (reference sequence). CDR3 amino acids: CASSYGTGRNEKLFF. CDR3 nucleotides: TGTGCCAGCAGCTACGGGACAGGAAGGAACGAAAAACTGTTTTTT.

The chain recombines TRBV30 with TRBJ1-5, with D possibly matching TRBD1 (5 bases). This CDR3 contains 14 residues. From germline, CDR1 is GTSNPN and CDR2 SVGIG (reference sequence). V was cut by 2 bases and J by 9 bases, with 17 bases left in between. In nucleotides, the CDR3 is TGTGCCTGGAGTCCCCGGGACCTTCTAGGGCCCCAGCATTTT. Protein product: CAWSPRDLLGPQHF.

This sequence joins TRBV10-3 and TRBJ2-7, with TRBD1 as a possible D gene (6 bases). V dropped 6 bases and J dropped 4 bases, with 13 bases sitting between them. Germline lookup yields CDR1 ENHRY and CDR2 SYGVKD. The CDR3 is 13 amino acids. CDR3 sequence: CAIRPGGQYEQYF. The CDR3 nucleotides read TGTGCCATCAGACCTGGGGGCCAGTACGAGCAGTACTTC.

The chain is built from TRBV6-5 and TRBJ1-2; no reliable D call. Germline loops: CDR1 MNHEY, CDR2 SVGAGI. CDR3 length: 13 amino acids. V dropped 0 bases and J dropped 7 bases, with 9 bases sitting between them. CDR3 nucleotides: TGTGCCAGCAGTTACTCTCCGACGGGTGGCTACACCTTC. Translated: CASSYSPTGGYTF.

The chain links TRBV7-9 to TRBJ1-1; TRBD1 agrees at 8 bases. V was clipped by 5 bases and J by 6 bases; unmatched bases: 11. The CDR3 runs to 15 residues. Germline CDR1 and CDR2: SEHNR and FQNEAQ (reference sequence). The CDR3 sequence: CASSLSGGSEAEAFF. The CDR3 DNA reads as TGTGCCAGCAGCCTGTCAGGGGGCTCCGAGGCTGAAGCTTTCTTT.

This clone showed up just once. The CDR3 is CASSEALDEKLFF. CDR3 DNA sequence: TGTGCCAGCAGCGAGGCTCTAGATGAAAAACTGTTTTTT. The V and J genes are TRBV9 and TRBJ1-4, with no clear D. The CDR3 is made up of 13 amino acids. The V gene lost 3 bases and the J gene lost 6 bases, with 9 bases spanning the gap. Germline CDR1 reads SGDLS; CDR2 reads YYNGEE.

The CDR3 sequence: CASSLSIGRSSYNEQFF. CDR3 in DNA: TGTGCCAGCAGCTTATCAATTGGGCGGAGCTCCTACAATGAGCAGTTCTTC. V usage is TRBV7-3 and J usage is TRBJ2-1; D gene unclear. The CDR3 is 17 residues long. Deletions cut 2 bases from V and 0 bases from J, with 14 bases between. CDR1 is SGHTA and CDR2 is FQGTGA in the germline V gene.

The chain combines TRBV6-5 with TRBJ2-1; D is unresolved. CDR1 and CDR2 from the germline V gene are MNHEY and SVGAGI. There are 14 residues in the CDR3. Trimming pared 2 bases from V and 2 bases from J, leaving 7 bases between. CDR3 nucleotide sequence: TGTGCCAGCAGTTACGCGGCAGCCTACAATGAGCAGTTCTTC. Its protein product is CASSYAAAYNEQFF.